What follows are 27 T cell receptor beta chains derived from one specimen sequenced in a study of T cell repertoires in cytomegalovirus infection. What these receptors recognize is not known. A single record per CDR3 protein comes from TCRdb applying MiXCR to the reads. The sample yields about 920,000 distinct CDR3 sequences, about a third seen once. This material consisted of cultured CD8+ T cells from PBMCs, taken from culture after CMV antigen stimulation. The origin of the receptors is a human donor in good health (CMV status not recorded). Some clones in this sample may be carry-over from other donors' samples.

This clonotype was counted only a few times. The chain recombines TRBV15 with TRBJ1-1; D perhaps matches TRBD1 (5 bases). Germline CDR1 is LNHNV and CDR2 is YYDKDF (reference sequence). The germline V and J ends were trimmed by 0 bases and 4 bases, with 12 bases remaining between them. The CDR3 runs to 15 residues. This chain's CDR3 is CATSRDLIQGTEAFF. Written as DNA, the CDR3 is TGTGCCACCAGCAGAGATCTCATTCAGGGCACTGAAGCTTTCTTT.

The V gene is TRBV7-9, the J gene TRBJ2-2; D not resolved. This CDR3 is built from 17 residues. Germline lookup yields CDR1 SEHNR and CDR2 FQNEAQ (reference sequence). With 5 bases removed from V and 5 bases from J, the gap between germline ends came to 21 bases. CDR3 sequence reads: CASSPPQGLPKTGELFF. CDR3 nucleotides: TGTGCCAGCAGCCCCCCCCAAGGGTTGCCAAAAACCGGGGAGCTGTTTTTT.

This rearrangement joins TRBV6-8 to TRBJ1-1, with D uncertain. This CDR3 contains 19 residues. Germline CDR1 is MNHGY and CDR2 is SAAAGT. Trimming shortened V by 7 bases and J by 0 bases, and 27 bases separated the two germline ends. The CDR3 DNA reads TGTGCCAGCAACTCCCGCTTAACGACACACCTGGGGATGAACACTGAAGCTTTCTTT. It translates to CASNSRLTTHLGMNTEAFF.

This clonotype was counted a few times. The chain employs TRBV28 and TRBJ1-6; D remains ambiguous. The ends were cut back, 4 bases at V and 7 bases at J, with 20 bases in the middle. The CDR3 covers 17 residues. CDR1 and CDR2 (germline): MDHEN, SYDVKM. CDR3 in amino acids: CASSSGYGLGKNSPLHF. Here the CDR3 DNA reads TGTGCCAGCAGTTCCGGGTACGGCCTAGGAAAAAATTCACCCCTCCACTTT.

This clonotype was detected a few times. This chain joins TRBV6-2 or TRBV6-3 and TRBJ2-1; D not resolved. Per the germline V gene, CDR1 is MNHEY and CDR2 is SVGEGT. The CDR3 covers 11 residues. With 5 bases removed from V and 13 bases from J, the gap between germline ends came to 12 bases. The CDR3 protein is CASSRWPDQFF. The CDR3 nucleotides are TGTGCCAGCAGTAGGTGGCCCGACCAGTTCTTC.

This clonotype was seen many times. The gene calls are TRBV7-2 and TRBJ1-5; 7 bases fit TRBD1. The CDR3 has 15 residues. Germline assignment: CDR1 SGHTA and CDR2 FQGNSA. Trimming at V came to 5 bases and at J to 0 bases, leaving 4 bases not matched to a gene. The CDR3 region is CASSHGTASNQPQHF. DNA for the CDR3: TGTGCCAGCAGCCACGGGACAGCTAGCAATCAGCCCCAGCATTTT.

The V call is TRBV10-2, the J call TRBJ2-5; TRBD1 is a possible D gene (5 bases). V was trimmed by 6 bases and J by 5 bases, leaving 10 bases between them. CDR3 size: 12 residues. Germline V CDR1 and CDR2: WSHSY, SAAADI. CDR3 region: CASRIRGETQYF. The DNA for the CDR3 is TGCGCCAGCAGAATTAGGGGCGAGACCCAGTACTTC.

DNA for the CDR3: TGTGCTAGTGGTTGGGATGGAGAGGTGAACACTGAAGCTTTCTTT. This sequence encodes CASGWDGEVNTEAFF. The V call is TRBV12-5, the J call TRBJ1-1; D uncertain. The CDR3 length is 15 residues. V dropped 4 bases and J dropped 0 bases, with 12 bases sitting between them. CDR1 is LGHNT and CDR2 is FRNRAP in the germline V gene.

The J gene is TRBJ1-3, the V gene TRBV27; D call uncertain. Germline lookup yields CDR1 MNHEY and CDR2 SMNVEV (reference sequence). Trimming took 8 bases from V and 3 from J, leaving 5 bases between them. There are 11 residues in the CDR3. CDR3 sequence reads: CASQLGNTIYF. Here the CDR3 DNA reads TGTGCCAGCCAGCTTGGAAACACCATATATTTT.

This clonotype was seen many times. V gene TRBV7-9 combines with J gene TRBJ1-1, with a weak D call TRBD1 (6 bases). V dropped 5 bases and J dropped 7 bases, with 14 bases sitting between them. The CDR3 runs to 13 residues. The germline V gene encodes CDR1 SEHNR and CDR2 FQNEAQ (reference sequence). The CDR3 region is CASSPQTGLEAFF. CDR3 sequence (DNA): TGTGCCAGCAGCCCTCAGACAGGTCTTGAAGCTTTCTTT.

Of note for this clonotype: The CDR3 does not end in the conserved phenylalanine or tryptophan, so this is likely a read error. This sequence joins TRBV7-9 and TRBJ2-7, with 7 bases fitting TRBD2. Germline V gene sequence: CDR1 SEHNR, CDR2 FQNEAQ (reference sequence). CDR3 length: 16 amino acids. The V and J ends lost 4 bases and 2 bases, in that order; junction bases with no gene match: 11. The DNA for the CDR3 is TGTGCCAGCAGCTCAGTCGGGGGGTTCCTACCCTACGAGCAGTACTCC. Protein sequence: CASSSVGGFLPYEQYS.

The chain has TRBV6-1 and TRBJ1-4; weak D call: TRBD1 (5 bases). This CDR3 region has 16 residues. The ends were cut back, 6 bases at V and 5 bases at J, with 19 bases in the middle. Germline CDR1 is MNHNS and CDR2 is SASEGT. The chain's CDR3 is CASSPWRGGGNEKLFF. CDR3 in DNA: TGTGCCAGCAGCCCCTGGAGGGGCGGCGGAAATGAAAAACTGTTTTTT.

The chain couples TRBV4-3 to TRBJ1-2; 8 bases align to TRBD1. V lost 0 bases to trimming and J lost 1 base; unmatched junction nucleotides: 10. The CDR3 consists of 18 residues. Per germline, CDR1 LGHNA and CDR2 YSLEER. CDR3 sequence: CASSQDGIGTGDNYGYTF. CDR3 nucleotides: TGCGCCAGCAGCCAAGATGGGATCGGGACAGGAGATAACTATGGCTACACCTTC.

This chain's CDR3 is CASSRAGGPEHEQYF. CDR3 DNA: TGTGCCAGCAGTCGTGCAGGGGGCCCAGAACACGAGCAGTACTTC. The gene calls are TRBV7-9 and TRBJ2-7, with 8 bases aligning to TRBD1. Germline V gives CDR1 SEHNR, CDR2 FQNEAQ (reference sequence). With 6 bases clipped from V and 5 bases from J, the junction kept 12 bases outside the gene matches. The CDR3 is 15 amino acids. Filled out from reference TRBV7-9 and TRBJ2-7, the complete variable domain reads DTGVSQNPRHKITKRGQNVTFRCDPISEHNRLYWYRQTLGQGPEFLTYFQNEAQLEKSRLLSDRFSAERPKGSFSTLEIQRTEQGDSAMYLCASSRAGGPEHEQYFGPGTRLTVT.

This clonotype has only a few counts. The chain has TRBV11-2 and TRBJ2-5; 10 nucleotides line up with TRBD1. This CDR3 contains 15 residues. V shed 5 bases, J shed 5 bases, and the junction held 8 bases outside the gene matches. Looked up from germline, CDR1 is SGHAT and CDR2 is FQNNGV. The CDR3 region has the DNA TGTGCCAGCAGCCGAGAGACAGGGGGCTGGGAGACCCAGTACTTC. It translates to CASSRETGGWETQYF.

This clonotype has more than one count but fewer than ten. The chain links TRBV6-5 to TRBJ2-3; tentative D call: TRBD2 (5 bases). The CDR3 length is 13 residues. V lost 5 bases and J 6 bases, leaving 12 bases between the germline ends. Germline CDR1 MNHEY, CDR2 SVGAGI. CDR3 amino acids: CASSANGIDTQYF. CDR3 bases: TGTGCCAGCAGTGCCAACGGGATTGATACGCAGTATTTT.

V is TRBV5-5 and J is TRBJ2-7; unclear D gene. This CDR3 has 13 amino acids. Germline CDR1 SGHKS, CDR2 YYEKEE (reference sequence). Trimming cost V 7 bases and J 3 bases, with 14 bases left between them. CDR3 coding DNA: TGTGCCAGCTTGGGGAACGGGCTCTACGAGCAGTACTTC. It encodes CASLGNGLYEQYF.

This chain links TRBV7-8 with TRBJ1-4, with D perhaps TRBD1 (5 bases). V was shortened by 3 bases and J by 8 bases, with 16 bases between the two germline ends. This CDR3 has 15 residues. Germline CDR1 SGHVS, CDR2 FQNEAQ. Written as DNA, the CDR3 is TGTGCCAGCAGCTTGCTGGGGGGTCTGCGGGAAAAACTGTTTTTT. Translation: CASSLLGGLREKLFF.

The chain uses TRBV6-5 and TRBJ2-7; 9 nucleotides line up with TRBD2. Germline V lookup: CDR1 MNHEY, CDR2 SVGAGI. There are 16 residues in the CDR3. The trim removed 3 bases at V and 4 bases at J, leaving 10 bases unmatched. CDR3 sequence: CASSYSGAGGRYEQYF. The CDR3 DNA is TGTGCCAGCAGTTATTCGGGAGCGGGGGGCCGGTACGAGCAGTACTTC.

The CDR3 loop is CASALGGAEEQYV. CDR3 nucleotide sequence: TGTGCCAGCGCCTTAGGGGGGGCTGAGGAGCAGTACGTC. The chain employs TRBV7-9 and TRBJ2-7, with a tentative D call TRBD2 (7 bases). The CDR3 runs 13 residues. Germline loops: CDR1 SEHNR, CDR2 FQNEAQ (reference sequence). Trimming cost V 8 bases and J 7 bases, with 18 bases left between them.

This clonotype was counted between two and nine times. CDR3 amino acids: CASSWGNRNTEAFF. The CDR3 bases are TGTGCCAGTTCTTGGGGTAATCGGAACACTGAAGCTTTCTTT. The chain employs TRBV19 and TRBJ1-1; D is uncertain. The V end was cut by 8 bases, the J end by 1 base, with 14 bases between. The CDR3 contains 14 residues. The germline V gene encodes CDR1 LNHDA and CDR2 SQIVND (reference sequence).

The table lists this clonotype with a few counts. This sequence joins TRBV12-3 or TRBV12-4 and TRBJ1-2; D possibly corresponds to TRBD1 (6 bases). Trimming removed 3 bases at V and 3 bases at J, with 11 bases between. The CDR3 contains 14 residues. The chain's CDR3 is CASSLGGAYYGYTF. The CDR3 DNA sequence: TGTGCCAGCAGTTTGGGGGGGGCGTACTATGGCTACACCTTC.

In regard to this clonotype: No conserved phenylalanine or tryptophan is present at the end of the CDR3, so a read error is the likely explanation. The chain recombines TRBV7-8 with TRBJ1-2, with TRBD1 matching over 7 bases. In germline, CDR1 is SGHVS, CDR2 FQNEAQ. The CDR3 has 17 residues. V lost 4 bases to trimming and J lost 4 bases; unmatched junction nucleotides: 15. CDR3 coding DNA: TGTGCCAGCAGCTCAGCTGCCGAAATGACAGGGCTCTATGGCTACACCCTC. This gives the protein CASSSAAEMTGLYGYTL.

The chain links TRBV20-1 to TRBJ2-1, with 7 bases matching TRBD2. Per germline, CDR1 DFQATT and CDR2 SNEGSKA (reference sequence). The V gene end was trimmed by 0 bases and the J gene end by 0 bases; junction bases not matched to a gene: 5. The CDR3 sequence is 16 residues long. The CDR3 region is CSARDVWGGSYNEQFF. The DNA for the CDR3 is TGCAGTGCTAGAGATGTTTGGGGGGGCTCCTACAATGAGCAGTTCTTC.

This clonotype was recorded a few times. The chain uses TRBV19 and TRBJ1-1; a weak D match, TRBD1 (6 bases). The CDR3 length is 12 residues. Germline V lookup: CDR1 LNHDA, CDR2 SQIVND (reference sequence). V lost 4 bases and J lost 11, with 14 bases in between. The CDR3 sequence is CASSKIGGPAFF. DNA for the CDR3: TGTGCCAGTAGTAAAATCGGGGGGCCGGCTTTCTTT.

This clonotype was seen ten or more times. This chain connects TRBV7-8 to TRBJ2-6; D perhaps matches TRBD2 (5 bases). The CDR3 consists of 19 residues. Trimming removed 5 bases at V and 0 bases at J, with 20 bases between. Germline values: CDR1 SGHVS, CDR2 FQNEAQ. The CDR3 sequence: CASSPNYEGTLSGANVLTF. DNA of the CDR3: TGTGCCAGCAGCCCGAACTATGAGGGAACCCTCTCTGGGGCCAACGTCCTGACTTTC.

This clonotype has a count of ten or more. This chain joins TRBV7-9 and TRBJ2-3; 7 bases are shared with TRBD1. The CDR3 covers 15 residues. Germline CDR1 and CDR2: SEHNR and FQNEAQ (reference sequence). V was pared by 10 bases and J by 0 bases, with 10 bases of the junction left unmatched. In DNA, the CDR3 is TGTGCCATCCAAGGCCAGGGGGAAAGCACAGATACGCAGTATTTT. Amino acids: CAIQGQGESTDTQYF.